This T cell receptor beta chain comes out of a study of tumour-infiltrating T cells in Burkitt lymphoma. Study as a whole: Survival, overall and progression-free, tracked with productive clonality.

Clones were sequenced by immunoSEQ multiplex PCR, and TCRdb holds only the in-frame ones, with some missing. The data hold approximately 14,000 clones, with approximately 83% observed a single time. Trimming took 0 bases from V and 4 from J, leaving 15 bases between them. Germline CDR1 and CDR2: MNHEY and SVGAGI. The CDR3 contains 16 residues. The sequenced sample was tumor tissue. The sequence was obtained from a human donor with diffuse large B-cell lymphoma. V and J are TRBV6-5 and TRBJ1-1, with a weak D call TRBD1 (6 bases). CDR3 coding DNA: TGTGCCAGCAGTTACTCAGGCAGGGGCTCGGGCACTGAAGCTTTCTTT. Translation: CASSYSGRGSGTEAFF.